One and the same sample provided the 27 T cell receptor beta chains below, sequenced in a study of response to subunit inactivated influenza vaccine. TCRdb analysed the RT-PCR reads with MiXCR anew, one entry per CDR3 protein. Here the sample spans roughly 780,000 distinct CDR3 sequences, around a sixth being singletons. The specimen was PBMCs from blood, collected 5 days after vaccination. These receptors came from a man aged 50 or older who received an inactivated influenza vaccine.

V is TRBV7-9 and J is TRBJ2-7; D unclear. The CDR3 runs to 13 residues. V was pared by 5 bases and J by 4 bases, with 12 bases between. The germline V gene has CDR1 SEHNR and CDR2 FQNEAQ (reference sequence). For the CDR3, the DNA is TGTGCCAGCAGCCCGGCCCCAGAGTACGAGCAGTACTTC. Its translation: CASSPAPEYEQYF.

This clonotype has only a few counts. The V gene is TRBV29-1, the J gene TRBJ1-2; unclear D gene. The CDR3 is made up of 12 amino acids. Germline CDR1 and CDR2: SQVTM and ANQGSEA. V was shortened by 2 bases and J by 8 bases, with 12 bases between the two germline ends. CDR3: CSVEMGSRGYTF. CDR3 in DNA: TGCAGCGTTGAAATGGGGTCGCGGGGCTACACCTTC.

The V and J genes are TRBV10-3 and TRBJ2-3; D is perhaps TRBD2 (5 bases). The germline gives CDR1 ENHRY, CDR2 SYGVKD. There are 16 residues in the CDR3. V lost 6 bases to trimming and J lost 0 bases, with 16 bases between them. The CDR3 loop reads CAISTGGGRSTDTQYF. The CDR3 DNA is TGTGCCATCAGCACCGGTGGCGGGCGAAGCACAGATACGCAGTATTTT.

The CDR3 nucleotides read TGTGCCAGCAGTACCGCAGTGGGCTCTGGAAACACCATATATTTT. Translation: CASSTAVGSGNTIYF. This chain joins TRBV12-3 or TRBV12-4 and TRBJ1-3; no clear D. V lost 5 bases and J 0 bases, leaving 11 bases between the germline ends. CDR3 length: 15 amino acids.

This chain joins TRBV7-2 and TRBJ1-5, with a tentative D call TRBD1 (6 bases). Germline V gives CDR1 SGHTA, CDR2 FQGNSA. V lost 5 bases to trimming and J lost 5 bases, with 10 bases between them. The CDR3 is 13 residues long. The chain's CDR3 is CASSRTADQPQHF. The CDR3 nucleotides are TGTGCCAGCAGCAGGACAGCAGATCAGCCCCAGCATTTT.

Only a few counts were recorded for this clonotype. The chain has TRBV6-5 and TRBJ2-1, with 14 bases lining up with TRBD2. Germline assignment: CDR1 MNHEY and CDR2 SVGAGI. The CDR3 runs 18 residues. The V segment lost 0 bases and the J segment 3 bases; nucleotides outside the gene matches: 4. The CDR3 region is CASSYSRLAGGLYNEQFF. DNA of the CDR3: TGTGCCAGCAGTTACTCTCGACTAGCGGGAGGGCTCTACAATGAGCAGTTCTTC.

This clonotype has just a few counts. The chain recombines TRBV4-3 with TRBJ1-4; 7 bases agree with TRBD1. The V segment lost 0 bases and the J segment 7 bases; nucleotides outside the gene matches: 14. Germline V gene sequence: CDR1 LGHNA, CDR2 YSLEER. The CDR3 sequence is 18 residues long. The CDR3 nucleotides read TGCGCCAGCAGCCAAGATTTAACGGCGCCAGGGGGTTTTGAAAAACTGTTTTTT. Amino acid sequence: CASSQDLTAPGGFEKLFF.

DNA for the CDR3: TGCGCCAGCAGCTTGGGCCAGATTACCACCGGGGAGCTGTTTTTT. Translating gives CASSLGQITTGELFF. The chain carries TRBV5-1 and TRBJ2-2; no definite D call. Trimming took 0 bases from V and 4 from J, leaving 10 bases between them. The CDR3 sequence is 15 residues long. Germline CDR1 is SGHRS and CDR2 is YFSETQ. Full variable domain (rest looked up from reference TRBV5-1 and TRBJ2-2): KAGVTQTPRYLIKTRGQQVTLSCSPISGHRSVSWYQQTPGQGLQFLFEYFSETQRNKGNFPGRFSGRQFSNSRSEMNVSTLELGDSALYLCASSLGQITTGELFFGEGSRLTVL.

This clonotype was counted only a few times. This chain connects TRBV6-2 or TRBV6-3 to TRBJ2-1; maybe TRBD1 (6 bases). The CDR3 contains 12 residues. Trimming took 4 bases from V and 12 from J, leaving 13 bases between them. Per germline, CDR1 MNHEY and CDR2 SVGEGT. In nucleotides, the CDR3 is TGTGCCAGCAGTTTACAGGGTTCCGGGCAGTTCTTC. Amino acid sequence: CASSLQGSGQFF.

The chain employs TRBV4-2 and TRBJ2-7; D perhaps matches TRBD1 (6 bases). The germline V gene has CDR1 LGHNA and CDR2 YNFKEQ. V was cut by 0 bases and J by 5 bases, with 11 bases left in between. This CDR3 region has 14 residues. The CDR3 nucleotides read TGTGCCAGCAGCCAAGAAGTACAGGGAAACGAGCAGTACTTC. This gives the protein CASSQEVQGNEQYF.

The chain recombines TRBV7-9 with TRBJ2-4; a possible D gene is TRBD1 (6 bases). There are 16 residues in the CDR3. Trimming shortened V by 1 base and J by 2 bases, and 12 bases separated the two germline ends. Germline V CDR1 and CDR2: SEHNR, FQNEAQ (reference sequence). In DNA form, the CDR3 reads TGTGCCAGCAGCTTAGAAGGGGGTAGTACCAAAAACATTCAGTACTTC. Amino acids: CASSLEGGSTKNIQYF.

The chain joins TRBV29-1 to TRBJ1-2, with 7 bases that match TRBD1. V trimming: 5 bases; J trimming: 3 bases; junction bases outside the gene matches: 18. The CDR3 contains 17 residues. Germline V gene lookup returns CDR1 SQVTM and CDR2 ANQGSEA. The CDR3 is CSVSTSPRQGWDYGYTF. Here the CDR3 DNA reads TGCAGCGTTTCAACGTCCCCGAGACAGGGATGGGACTATGGCTACACCTTC.

The chain recombines TRBV12-3 or TRBV12-4 with TRBJ1-1; D is undetermined. Between the trimmed V and J ends, which lost 6 bases and 2 bases, there was a span of 19 bases. CDR3 size: 16 residues. The CDR3 here is CASSEKWESSNTEAFF. The CDR3 nucleotides read TGTGCCAGCAGCGAGAAATGGGAGTCGTCAAACACTGAAGCTTTCTTT.

This clonotype was recorded many times. The chain employs TRBV5-5 and TRBJ2-5; 13 bases align to TRBD2. This CDR3 contains 16 residues. CDR1 and CDR2 (germline): SGHKS, YYEKEE (reference sequence). Trimming at V came to 0 bases and at J to 5 bases, leaving 4 bases not matched to a gene. The CDR3 nucleotides are TGTGCCAGCAGCTTGGAACTAGCGGGGGGGCGGGAGACCCAGTACTTC. Protein product: CASSLELAGGRETQYF.

The V and J genes are TRBV10-3 and TRBJ1-1, with D perhaps TRBD1 (6 bases). Germline V lookup: CDR1 ENHRY, CDR2 SYGVKD. V was shortened by 2 bases and J by 3 bases, with 16 bases between the two germline ends. The CDR3 loop spans 16 amino acids. CDR3: CAISETHGGWDTEAFF. CDR3 DNA: TGTGCCATCAGTGAGACGCACGGGGGCTGGGACACTGAAGCTTTCTTT.

This clonotype occurred a few times. The chain joins TRBV11-2 to TRBJ1-2, with D possibly TRBD1 on 5 matching bases. The CDR3 runs to 13 residues. Germline CDR1 reads SGHAT; CDR2 reads FQNNGV. The ends were cut back, 0 bases at V and 4 bases at J, with 6 bases in the middle. CDR3 residues: CASSLDQGYGYTF. CDR3 bases: TGTGCCAGCAGCTTAGACCAGGGCTATGGCTACACCTTC. Looking up the rest from reference TRBV11-2 and TRBJ1-2 gives the full variable domain: EAGVAQSPRYKIIEKRQSVAFWCNPISGHATLYWYQQILGQGPKLLIQFQNNGVVDDSQLPKDRFSAERLKGVDSTLKIQPAKLEDSAVYLCASSLDQGYGYTFGSGTRLTVV.

This chain uses TRBV7-9 with TRBJ2-2, with D possibly TRBD1 on 5 matching bases. CDR3 size: 13 residues. Looked up from germline, CDR1 is SEHNR and CDR2 is FQNEAQ (reference sequence). The ends were cut back, 7 bases at V and 7 bases at J, with 13 bases in the middle. CDR3: CASMKGSIGELFF. For the CDR3, the DNA is TGTGCCAGCATGAAGGGGTCGATCGGGGAGCTGTTTTTT.

The chain links TRBV27 to TRBJ2-1; no reliable D call. The germline CDR1 and CDR2 sequences are MNHEY and SMNVEV (reference sequence). V was pared by 0 bases and J by 10 bases, with 10 bases between. The CDR3 is made up of 13 amino acids. CDR3 nucleotides: TGTGCCAGCAGTTTATCTGACCCCGCCGAGCAGTTCTTC. It encodes CASSLSDPAEQFF.

This clonotype has more than one count but fewer than ten. The chain is built from TRBV5-1 and TRBJ2-2; D remains ambiguous. Trimming took off 6 bases at V and 0 bases at J, with 9 bases between the two ends. The germline gives CDR1 SGHRS, CDR2 YFSETQ. The CDR3 covers 14 residues. The CDR3 DNA follows: TGCGCCAGCAACGGCGTGCCGAACACCGGGGAGCTGTTTTTT. Translated, it gives CASNGVPNTGELFF.

This clonotype was observed at least ten times. The chain uses TRBV6-5 and TRBJ2-1; 8 bases fit TRBD1. The V gene end was trimmed by 2 bases and the J gene end by 7 bases; junction bases not matched to a gene: 7. Per germline, CDR1 MNHEY and CDR2 SVGAGI. This CDR3 has 15 residues. The DNA for the CDR3 is TGTGCCAGCAGTTACGTCCAGGGGGCTCGGAATGAGCAGTTCTTC. Translation: CASSYVQGARNEQFF.

The V gene is TRBV5-1, the J gene TRBJ1-2; D unclear. Per germline, CDR1 SGHRS and CDR2 YFSETQ. V lost 0 bases to trimming and J lost 8 bases, with 11 bases between them. This CDR3 contains 13 residues. The CDR3 protein is CASSLDPSKGYTF. CDR3 sequence (DNA): TGCGCCAGCAGCTTGGATCCCAGTAAGGGCTACACCTTC.

The gene calls are TRBV12-3 or TRBV12-4 and TRBJ2-2, with a possible D match to TRBD1 (7 bases). The V and J ends lost 4 bases and 4 bases respectively, with 13 bases between them. The CDR3 loop spans 15 amino acids. The CDR3 spells CASSYRQGGTGELFF. The CDR3 region has the DNA TGTGCCAGCAGTTATAGACAGGGAGGCACCGGGGAGCTGTTTTTT.

This chain joins TRBV6-1 and TRBJ2-3; D perhaps matches TRBD1 (5 bases). The CDR3 is 17 residues long. Germline lookup yields CDR1 MNHNS and CDR2 SASEGT. The V end was cut by 1 base, the J end by 0 bases, with 14 bases between. Here the CDR3 reads CASSEDIRTFSTDTQYF. In DNA form, the CDR3 reads TGTGCCAGCAGTGAAGATATCAGGACATTTAGCACAGATACGCAGTATTTT.

The sample holds a few counts of this clonotype. The chain couples TRBV10-3 to TRBJ1-5; unclear D gene. Deletions cut 3 bases from V and 3 bases from J, with 12 bases between. The germline V gene has CDR1 ENHRY and CDR2 SYGVKD. The CDR3 length is 15 residues. CDR3 loop: CAISDTGVNNQPQHF. DNA of the CDR3: TGTGCCATCAGTGATACGGGAGTGAACAATCAGCCCCAGCATTTT.

This clonotype was found a few times. V and J are TRBV4-3 and TRBJ2-7; weak D call: TRBD1 (5 bases). Germline V gene lookup returns CDR1 LGHNA and CDR2 YSLEER. The CDR3 loop spans 14 amino acids. V lost 3 bases and J 2 bases, leaving 11 bases between the germline ends. The CDR3 loop reads CASSHNLDTYEQYF. The CDR3 region has the DNA TGCGCCAGCAGCCATAACCTGGACACCTACGAGCAGTACTTC.

The chain has TRBV28 and TRBJ2-7; D not resolved. Germline CDR1 and CDR2: MDHEN and SYDVKM. Trimming stripped 4 bases from V and 3 bases from J, with 10 bases between. The CDR3 spans 13 residues. The CDR3 region is CASSSTPVYEQYF. The CDR3 nucleotides are TGTGCCAGCAGTTCGACTCCGGTCTACGAGCAGTACTTC. Using reference TRBV28 and TRBJ2-7 for the parts outside the CDR3, the full variable domain is DVKVTQSSRYLVKRTGEKVFLECVQDMDHENMFWYRQDPGLGLRLIYFSYDVKMKEKGDIPEGYSVSREKKERFSLILESASTNQTSMYLCASSSTPVYEQYFGPGTRLTVT.

V usage is TRBV18 and J usage is TRBJ2-1; D not certain. Looked up from germline, CDR1 is KGHSH and CDR2 is LQKENI. The CDR3 sequence is 13 residues long. The germline V and J ends were trimmed by 2 bases and 6 bases, with 8 bases remaining between them. The CDR3 spells CASSPRAINEQFF. CDR3 sequence (DNA): TGTGCCAGCTCACCAAGGGCTATCAATGAGCAGTTCTTC.